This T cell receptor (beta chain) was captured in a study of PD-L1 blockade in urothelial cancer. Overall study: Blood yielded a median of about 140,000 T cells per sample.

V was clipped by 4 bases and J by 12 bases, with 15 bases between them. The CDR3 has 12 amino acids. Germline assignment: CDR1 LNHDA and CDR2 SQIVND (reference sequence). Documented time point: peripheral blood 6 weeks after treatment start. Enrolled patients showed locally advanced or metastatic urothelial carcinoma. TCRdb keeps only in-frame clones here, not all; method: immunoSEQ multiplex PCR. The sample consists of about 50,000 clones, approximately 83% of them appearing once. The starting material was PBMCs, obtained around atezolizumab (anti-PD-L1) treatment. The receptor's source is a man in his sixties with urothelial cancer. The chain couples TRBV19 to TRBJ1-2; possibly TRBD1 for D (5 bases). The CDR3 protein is CASSTSGHVHTF. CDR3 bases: TGTGCCAGTAGTACTTCAGGGCATGTTCACACCTTC.